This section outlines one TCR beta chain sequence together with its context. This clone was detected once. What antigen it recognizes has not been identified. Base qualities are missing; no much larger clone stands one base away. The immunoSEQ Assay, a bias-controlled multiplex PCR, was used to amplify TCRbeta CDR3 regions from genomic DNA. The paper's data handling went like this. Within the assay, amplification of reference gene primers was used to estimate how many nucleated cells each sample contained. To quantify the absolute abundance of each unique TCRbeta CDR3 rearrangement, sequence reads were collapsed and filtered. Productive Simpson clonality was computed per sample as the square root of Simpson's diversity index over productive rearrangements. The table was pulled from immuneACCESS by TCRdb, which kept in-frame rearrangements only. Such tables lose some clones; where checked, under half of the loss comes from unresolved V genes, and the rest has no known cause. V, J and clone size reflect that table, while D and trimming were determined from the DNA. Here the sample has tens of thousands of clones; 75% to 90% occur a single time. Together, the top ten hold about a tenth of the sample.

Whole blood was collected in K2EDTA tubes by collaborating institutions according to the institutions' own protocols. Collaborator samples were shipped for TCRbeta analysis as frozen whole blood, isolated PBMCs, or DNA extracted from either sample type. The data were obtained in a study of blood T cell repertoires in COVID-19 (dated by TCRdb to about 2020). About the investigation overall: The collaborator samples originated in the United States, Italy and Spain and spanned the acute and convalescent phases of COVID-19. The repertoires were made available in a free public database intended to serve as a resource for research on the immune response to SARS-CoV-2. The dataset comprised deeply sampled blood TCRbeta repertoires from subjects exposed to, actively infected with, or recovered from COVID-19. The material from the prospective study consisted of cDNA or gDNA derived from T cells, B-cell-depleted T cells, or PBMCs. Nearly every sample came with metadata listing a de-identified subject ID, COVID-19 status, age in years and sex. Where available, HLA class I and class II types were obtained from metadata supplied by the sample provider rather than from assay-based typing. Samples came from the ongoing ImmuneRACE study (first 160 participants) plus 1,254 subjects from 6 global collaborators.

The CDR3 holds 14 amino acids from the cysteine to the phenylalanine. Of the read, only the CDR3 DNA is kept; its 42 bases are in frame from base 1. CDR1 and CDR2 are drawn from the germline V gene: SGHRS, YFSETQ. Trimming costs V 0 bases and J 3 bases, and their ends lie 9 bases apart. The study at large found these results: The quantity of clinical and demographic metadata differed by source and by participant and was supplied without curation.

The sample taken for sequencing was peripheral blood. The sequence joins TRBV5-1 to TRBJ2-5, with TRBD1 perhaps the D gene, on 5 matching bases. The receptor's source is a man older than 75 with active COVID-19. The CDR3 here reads CASSLGVTEETQYF. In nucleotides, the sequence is TGCGCCAGCAGCTTGGGGGTGACAGAAGAGACCCAGTACTTC.